The subject of this entry is one T cell receptor beta chain. What it binds is unknown. This record comes from a study of T cell repertoires in cytomegalovirus infection. The overall study: From public TCR beta signatures came an indication of both CMV infection and matching HLA type. Study-level results: HLA-C-restricted CMV clonotypes gave the most frequent clonotype in two of eight donors.

A single record per CDR3 protein comes from TCRdb applying MiXCR to the reads. Here the sample spans under 850,000 distinct CDR3 sequences, about a third being singletons. V was pared by 4 bases and J by 9 bases, with 5 bases between. The CDR3 has 11 amino acids. The V gene's germline CDR1 is SGHKS and CDR2 YYEKEE (reference sequence). The clonotype was recovered from a human donor in good health (CMV status not recorded). Some clones in this sample may be carry-over from other donors' samples. This chain joins TRBV5-5 and TRBJ2-6; D is unresolved. Sequencing used PBMCs. The chain's CDR3 is CASSRNNVLTF. CDR3 DNA: TGTGCCAGCAGCCGAAACAACGTCCTGACTTTC.